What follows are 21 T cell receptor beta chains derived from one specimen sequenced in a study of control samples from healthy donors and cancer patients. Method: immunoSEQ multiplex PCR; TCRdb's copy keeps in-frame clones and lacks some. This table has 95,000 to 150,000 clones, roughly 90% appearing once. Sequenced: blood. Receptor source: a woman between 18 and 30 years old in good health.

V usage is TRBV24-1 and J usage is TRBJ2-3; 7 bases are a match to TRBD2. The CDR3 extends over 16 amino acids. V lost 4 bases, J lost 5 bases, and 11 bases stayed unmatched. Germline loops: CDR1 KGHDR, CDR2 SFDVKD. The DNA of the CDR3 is TGTGCCACCAGTGACCTGAACAGCGGGGCTCGAGATACGCAGTATTTT. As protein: CATSDLNSGARDTQYF.

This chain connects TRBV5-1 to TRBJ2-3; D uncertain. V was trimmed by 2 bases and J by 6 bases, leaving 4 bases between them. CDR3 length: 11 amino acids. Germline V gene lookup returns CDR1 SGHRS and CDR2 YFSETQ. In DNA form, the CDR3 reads TGCGCCAGCAGCTTAGGGGATACGCAGTATTTT. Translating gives CASSLGDTQYF. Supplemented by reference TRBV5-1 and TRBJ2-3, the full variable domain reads KAGVTQTPRYLIKTRGQQVTLSCSPISGHRSVSWYQQTPGQGLQFLFEYFSETQRNKGNFPGRFSGRQFSNSRSEMNVSTLELGDSALYLCASSLGDTQYFGPGTRLTVL.

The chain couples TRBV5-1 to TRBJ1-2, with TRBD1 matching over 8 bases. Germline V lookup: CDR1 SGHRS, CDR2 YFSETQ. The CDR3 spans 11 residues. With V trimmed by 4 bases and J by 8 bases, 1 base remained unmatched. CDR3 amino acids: CASSGDRGYTF. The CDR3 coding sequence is TGCGCCAGCAGCGGGGACAGGGGCTACACCTTC.

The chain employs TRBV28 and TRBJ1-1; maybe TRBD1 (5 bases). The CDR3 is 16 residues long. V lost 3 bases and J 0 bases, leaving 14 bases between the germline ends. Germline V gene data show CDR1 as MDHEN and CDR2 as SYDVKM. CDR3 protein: CASSFAGGTVNTEAFF. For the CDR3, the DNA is TGTGCCAGCAGTTTCGCAGGTGGGACGGTGAACACTGAAGCTTTCTTT.

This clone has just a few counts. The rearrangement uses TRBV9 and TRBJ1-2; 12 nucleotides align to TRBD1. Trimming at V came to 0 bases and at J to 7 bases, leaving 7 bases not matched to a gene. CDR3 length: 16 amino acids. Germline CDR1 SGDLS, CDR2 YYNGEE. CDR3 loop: CASSVVPGQGASGYTF. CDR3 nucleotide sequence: TGTGCCAGCAGCGTAGTGCCGGGACAGGGGGCTAGTGGCTACACCTTC.

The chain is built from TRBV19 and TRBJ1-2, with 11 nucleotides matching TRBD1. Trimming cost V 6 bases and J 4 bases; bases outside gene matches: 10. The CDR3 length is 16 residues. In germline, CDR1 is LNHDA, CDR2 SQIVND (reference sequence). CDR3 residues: CASSRGQGALSYGYTF. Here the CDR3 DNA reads TGTGCCAGTAGCCGCGGACAGGGGGCTTTGAGCTATGGCTACACCTTC.

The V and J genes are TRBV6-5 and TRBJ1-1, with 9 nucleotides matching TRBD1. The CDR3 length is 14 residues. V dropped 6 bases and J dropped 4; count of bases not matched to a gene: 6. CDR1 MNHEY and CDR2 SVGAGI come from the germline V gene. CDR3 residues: CASSSQGAVTEAFF. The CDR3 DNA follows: TGTGCCAGCAGCTCACAGGGGGCCGTCACTGAAGCTTTCTTT.

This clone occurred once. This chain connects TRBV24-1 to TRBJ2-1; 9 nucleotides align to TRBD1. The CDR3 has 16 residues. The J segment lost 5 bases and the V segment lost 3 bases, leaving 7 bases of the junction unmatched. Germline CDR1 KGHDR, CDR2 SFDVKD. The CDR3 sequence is CATSDTGTGKDNEQFF. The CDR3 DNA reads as TGTGCCACCAGTGATACAGGGACAGGGAAGGACAATGAGCAGTTCTTC.

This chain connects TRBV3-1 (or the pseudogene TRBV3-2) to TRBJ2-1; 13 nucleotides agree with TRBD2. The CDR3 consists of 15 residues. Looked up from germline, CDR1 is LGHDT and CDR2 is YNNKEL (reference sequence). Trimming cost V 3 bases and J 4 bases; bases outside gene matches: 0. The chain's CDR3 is CASSQTSGGYNEQFF. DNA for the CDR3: TGTGCCAGCAGCCAGACTAGCGGGGGGTACAATGAGCAGTTCTTC.

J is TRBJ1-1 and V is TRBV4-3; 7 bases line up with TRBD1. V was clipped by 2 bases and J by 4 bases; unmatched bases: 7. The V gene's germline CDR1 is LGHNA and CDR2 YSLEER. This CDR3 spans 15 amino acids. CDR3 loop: CASSQPQTGPTEAFF. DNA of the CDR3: TGCGCCAGCAGCCAACCTCAGACAGGGCCCACTGAAGCTTTCTTT.

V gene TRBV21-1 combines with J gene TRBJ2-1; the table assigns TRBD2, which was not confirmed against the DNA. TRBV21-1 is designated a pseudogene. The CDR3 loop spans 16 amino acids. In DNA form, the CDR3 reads TGTGCCAGCAGCCCGACTAGCGGGTCCGACTACAATGAGCAGTTCTTC. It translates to CASSPTSGSDYNEQFF.

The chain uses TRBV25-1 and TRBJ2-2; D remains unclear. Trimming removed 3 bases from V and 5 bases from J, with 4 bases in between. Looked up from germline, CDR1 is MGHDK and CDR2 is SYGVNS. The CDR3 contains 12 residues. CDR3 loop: CASSDWTGELFF. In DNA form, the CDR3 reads TGTGCCAGCAGTGATTGGACCGGGGAGCTGTTTTTT. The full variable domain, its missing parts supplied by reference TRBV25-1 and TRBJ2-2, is EADIYQTPRYLVIGTGKKITLECSQTMGHDKMYWYQQDPGMELHLIHYSYGVNSTEKGDLSSESTVSRIRTEHFPLTLESARPSHTSQYLCASSDWTGELFFGEGSRLTVL.

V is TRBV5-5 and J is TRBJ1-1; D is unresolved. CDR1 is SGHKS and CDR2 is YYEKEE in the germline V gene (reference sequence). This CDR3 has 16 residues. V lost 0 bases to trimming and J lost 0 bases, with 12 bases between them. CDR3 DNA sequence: TGTGCCAGCAGCTTGGCTATTACACCCATGAACACTGAAGCTTTCTTT. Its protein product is CASSLAITPMNTEAFF.

The CDR3 DNA reads as TGTGCCAGCAGCGTAAACCGGGACAGGGGCAATAGCCTCCACTTT. It translates to CASSVNRDRGNSLHF. The rearrangement joins TRBV5-4 to TRBJ1-6, with 10 bases that match TRBD1. There are 15 residues in the CDR3. The V gene end was trimmed by 4 bases and the J gene end by 15 bases; junction bases not matched to a gene: 13. In germline, CDR1 is SGHNT, CDR2 YYREEE (reference sequence).

As DNA, the CDR3 is TGTGCCAGCAGTTACCGGGGACAGGGGTTTCGGAATGAGCAGTTCTTC. Its translation: CASSYRGQGFRNEQFF. The rearrangement joins TRBV6-6 to TRBJ2-1, with 10 bases lining up with TRBD1. The germline gives CDR1 MNHNY, CDR2 SVGAGI (reference sequence). With V trimmed by 2 bases and J by 7 bases, 8 bases remained unmatched. This CDR3 has 16 amino acids.

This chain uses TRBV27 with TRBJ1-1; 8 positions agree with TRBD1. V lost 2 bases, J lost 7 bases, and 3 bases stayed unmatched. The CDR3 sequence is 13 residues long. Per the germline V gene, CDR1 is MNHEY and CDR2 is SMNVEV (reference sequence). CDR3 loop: CASSLGQGVEAFF. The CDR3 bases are TGTGCCAGCAGTTTAGGACAGGGAGTTGAAGCTTTCTTT.

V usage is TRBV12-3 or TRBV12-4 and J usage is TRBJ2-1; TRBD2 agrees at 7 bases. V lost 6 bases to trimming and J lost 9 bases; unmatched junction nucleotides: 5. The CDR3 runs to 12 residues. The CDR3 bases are TGTGCCAGCAGGGGAGGGAGGCTTGAGCAGTTCTTC. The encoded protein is CASRGGRLEQFF.

CDR3 sequence (DNA): TGCGCCAGCAGCTTGGGGGTGTACCAAGAGACCCAGTACTTC. Its translation: CASSLGVYQETQYF. This chain uses TRBV5-1 with TRBJ2-5; no definite D call. Trimming took off 0 bases at V and 0 bases at J, with 6 bases between the two ends. The CDR3 is 14 amino acids. From germline, CDR1 is SGHRS and CDR2 YFSETQ.

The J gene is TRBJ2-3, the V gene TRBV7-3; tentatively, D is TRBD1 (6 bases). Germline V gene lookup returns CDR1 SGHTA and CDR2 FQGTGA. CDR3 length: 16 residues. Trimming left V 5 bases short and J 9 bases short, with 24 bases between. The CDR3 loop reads CASSRPPGHPGGTQYF. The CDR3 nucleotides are TGTGCCAGCAGCCGTCCCCCGGGACACCCAGGAGGCACGCAGTATTTT.

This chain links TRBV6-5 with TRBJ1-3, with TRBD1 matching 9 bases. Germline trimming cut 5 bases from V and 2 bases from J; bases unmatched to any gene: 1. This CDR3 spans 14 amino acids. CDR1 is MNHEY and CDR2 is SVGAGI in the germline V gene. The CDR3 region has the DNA TGTGCCAGCAGTAGGACAGGGGCTGGAAACACCATATATTTT. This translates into CASSRTGAGNTIYF.

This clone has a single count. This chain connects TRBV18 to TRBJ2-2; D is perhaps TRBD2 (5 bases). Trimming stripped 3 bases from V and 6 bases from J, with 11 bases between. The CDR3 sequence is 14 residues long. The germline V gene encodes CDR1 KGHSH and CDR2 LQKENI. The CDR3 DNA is TGTGCCAGCTCACCGAACCTGGGAGCCGGGGAGCTGTTTTTT. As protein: CASSPNLGAGELFF.